Shown below are 21 T cell receptor beta chains from a single sample sequenced in a study of T-cell reconstitution after alpha-beta-depleted transplantation in children. Antigens of these TCRs are unknown. Broader study findings: T-cell counts and diversity were attributed mostly to newly produced T cells one year after transplant.

The authors prepared the TCRbeta library with unique molecular identifiers. MiXCR, applied by TCRdb to the PCR reads, yields one record per CDR3 protein. Of some 300,000 distinct CDR3 sequences listed, roughly 7.8% were seen once; the top ten hold 9.1%. The sample here was peripheral blood, taken 360 days after TCRalphabeta/CD19-depleted stem cell transplant. These receptors originate from a female patient under 10 years old who had a stem cell transplant for Fanconi anemia, so the T cells may come from the graft donor.

This clonotype was observed at least ten times. The chain recombines TRBV5-1 with TRBJ1-4; D is unresolved. Deletions cut 0 bases from V and 8 bases from J, with 11 bases between. Germline values: CDR1 SGHRS, CDR2 YFSETQ. CDR3 length: 14 amino acids. CDR3 amino acids: CASSLGSVNEKLFF. The CDR3 nucleotides read TGCGCCAGCAGCTTGGGCAGCGTAAACGAAAAACTGTTTTTT.

The chain links TRBV28 to TRBJ2-5; no definite D call. Germline V gene sequence: CDR1 MDHEN, CDR2 SYDVKM. Trimming stripped 5 bases from V and 2 bases from J, with 12 bases between. The CDR3 spans 14 residues. The DNA for the CDR3 is TGTGCCAGCAGTAGGATGATGGGGCAAGAGACCCAGTACTTC. Translating gives CASSRMMGQETQYF.

This chain joins TRBV12-3 or TRBV12-4 and TRBJ1-2; 10 nucleotides align to TRBD1. The V segment lost 6 bases and the J segment 4 bases; nucleotides outside the gene matches: 8. The CDR3 extends over 15 amino acids. The CDR3 sequence: CASRYGTGEIYGYTF. CDR3 bases: TGTGCCAGCAGGTACGGGACAGGGGAAATCTATGGCTACACCTTC.

Only a few counts were recorded for this clonotype. The V gene is TRBV7-9, the J gene TRBJ1-1; the D gene is possibly TRBD1 (6 bases). CDR3 length: 15 residues. The ends were cut back, 8 bases at V and 0 bases at J, with 16 bases in the middle. Germline V gives CDR1 SEHNR, CDR2 FQNEAQ (reference sequence). The CDR3 region has the DNA TGTGCCAGCTCACAGGGATGGACCATGAACACTGAAGCTTTCTTT. The encoded protein is CASSQGWTMNTEAFF.

This clonotype was picked up a small number of times. The chain links TRBV15 to TRBJ2-5; D is ambiguous. Germline values: CDR1 LNHNV, CDR2 YYDKDF (reference sequence). V lost 1 base to trimming and J lost 7 bases, with 10 bases between them. This CDR3 comprises 13 residues. The CDR3: CATSRGGSGTQYF. The CDR3 region has the DNA TGTGCCACCAGCAGAGGAGGTTCGGGGACCCAGTACTTC.

This clonotype has just a few counts. For the CDR3, the DNA is TGCAGTGCTAGGGGGTGGCAGCCGGGCACTGAAGCTTTCTTT. Amino acid sequence: CSARGWQPGTEAFF. The gene calls are TRBV20-1 and TRBJ1-1; D not resolved. The length of the CDR3 is 14 residues. The germline V gene encodes CDR1 DFQATT and CDR2 SNEGSKA (reference sequence). The V and J ends lost 3 bases and 4 bases respectively, with 15 bases between them.

This clonotype was seen only a few times. V usage is TRBV6-5 and J usage is TRBJ2-4; unclear D gene. The CDR3 is 14 amino acids. CDR1 is MNHEY and CDR2 is SVGAGI in the germline V gene. Trimming shortened V by 0 bases and J by 5 bases, and 8 bases separated the two germline ends. The CDR3 is CASSYSNSQNIQYF. The CDR3 nucleotides are TGTGCCAGCAGTTACTCGAACTCCCAAAACATTCAGTACTTC.

This clonotype was picked up many times. This chain joins TRBV9 and TRBJ2-1, with a tentative D call TRBD2 (7 bases). Germline CDR1 SGDLS, CDR2 YYNGEE. The length of the CDR3 is 14 residues. With 2 bases removed from V and 5 bases from J, the gap between germline ends came to 11 bases. DNA for the CDR3: TGTGCCAGCAGCGTGGCGGGGGCGCACAATGAGCAGTTCTTC. Translated: CASSVAGAHNEQFF.

The chain carries TRBV6-1 and TRBJ1-5, with 9 bases that match TRBD1. The CDR3 contains 16 residues. With 6 bases clipped from V and 3 bases from J, the junction kept 9 bases outside the gene matches. The germline CDR1 and CDR2 sequences are MNHNS and SASEGT. This CDR3 reads CASSPRGTGPNQPQHF. The CDR3 bases are TGTGCCAGCAGCCCAAGGGGGACAGGGCCCAATCAGCCCCAGCATTTT.

The sample holds a few counts of this clonotype. The V and J genes are TRBV2 and TRBJ2-1; 10 bases are a match to TRBD2. This CDR3 has 17 amino acids. V shed 4 bases, J shed 3 bases, and the junction held 9 bases outside the gene matches. CDR1 is SNHLY, CDR2 FYNNEI, per germline. In DNA form, the CDR3 reads TGTGCCAGCAGTGGTCGGCCTAGCGGGGGACTCTACAATGAGCAGTTCTTC. Its protein is CASSGRPSGGLYNEQFF.

The V gene is TRBV6-2 or TRBV6-3, the J gene TRBJ1-6; the D is unclear. V dropped 2 bases and J dropped 7 bases, with 9 bases sitting between them. CDR3 length: 14 amino acids. Germline lookup yields CDR1 MNHEY and CDR2 SVGEGT. The CDR3 is CASSYVPTNSPLHF. CDR3 sequence (DNA): TGTGCCAGCAGTTACGTACCCACCAATTCACCCCTCCACTTT.

This clonotype was counted many times. The V and J genes are TRBV7-2 and TRBJ1-1, with 8 bases identical to TRBD1. Trimming cost V 5 bases and J 8 bases; bases outside gene matches: 16. The CDR3 sequence is 16 residues long. The germline CDR1 and CDR2 sequences are SGHTA and FQGNSA. The CDR3 DNA is TGTGCCAGCAGCCCCGACGTGTCAGGGGGCGCGGTGGAAGCTTTCTTT. Protein product: CASSPDVSGGAVEAFF.

The chain uses TRBV18 and TRBJ2-7, with 7 bases that match TRBD2. The CDR3 is 14 residues long. The J segment lost 6 bases and the V segment lost 1 base, leaving 6 bases of the junction unmatched. Germline CDR1 and CDR2: KGHSH and LQKENI. The CDR3 DNA reads as TGTGCCAGCTCACCACTGTCGAGGGAGGGCGAGCAGTACGTC. Protein: CASSPLSREGEQYV.

This clonotype was observed many times. V and J are TRBV5-6 and TRBJ2-7; D gene ambiguous. Germline V gene data show CDR1 as SGHDT and CDR2 as YYEEEE. The V and J ends lost 0 bases and 2 bases respectively, with 15 bases between them. The CDR3 is made up of 16 amino acids. The CDR3 spells CASSLGIDPTTYEQYF. Written as DNA, the CDR3 is TGTGCCAGCAGCTTGGGGATCGATCCCACCACCTACGAGCAGTACTTC.

At least ten counts were recorded for this clonotype. In nucleotides, the CDR3 is TGCGCCAGCAGCCAATCGCCAACCGGGACTGTCGTCACAGATACGCAGTATTTT. It yields the protein CASSQSPTGTVVTDTQYF. The V gene is TRBV4-1, the J gene TRBJ2-3; the D gene is possibly TRBD2 (6 bases). V shed 2 bases and J shed 2 bases, with 20 bases lying between them. The CDR3 has 18 residues. Germline assignment: CDR1 MGHRA and CDR2 YSYEKL.

This clonotype appeared many times. V gene TRBV20-1 combines with J gene TRBJ1-5; a possible D gene is TRBD1 (5 bases). Germline V gives CDR1 DFQATT, CDR2 SNEGSKA (reference sequence). The CDR3 runs 15 residues. Trimming stripped 5 bases from V and 3 bases from J, with 17 bases between. The CDR3 DNA is TGCAGTGCTCAGAAGGCCCAGGGAGACAATCAGCCCCAGCATTTT. It specifies CSAQKAQGDNQPQHF.

This clonotype was detected ten times or more. This chain's CDR3 is CASSPMGEDAGEAKNIQYF. CDR3 nucleotides: TGTGCCAGCAGCCCAATGGGAGAGGATGCGGGTGAGGCCAAAAACATTCAGTACTTC. The chain has TRBV13 and TRBJ2-4; D might be TRBD2 (5 bases). V was cut by 5 bases and J by 1 base, with 24 bases left in between. Per the germline V gene, CDR1 is PRHDT and CDR2 is FYEKMQ (reference sequence). This CDR3 comprises 19 residues.

This clonotype was seen once. The chain links TRBV5-6 to TRBJ2-7; 15 bases map to TRBD2. CDR1 is SGHDT and CDR2 is YYEEEE in the germline V gene. There are 16 residues in the CDR3. J was trimmed by 7 bases and V by 4 bases; bases with no gene match: 9. As DNA, the CDR3 is TGTGCCAGCAGCCCTGGACTAGCGGGAGGGCCGTGGGAGCAGTACTTC. This gives the protein CASSPGLAGGPWEQYF.

This clonotype was seen a few times. The genes are TRBV7-9 and TRBJ1-6; the D is unclear. The length of the CDR3 is 13 residues. V lost 5 bases and J 4 bases, leaving 6 bases between the germline ends. CDR1 and CDR2 from the germline V gene are SEHNR and FQNEAQ (reference sequence). DNA of the CDR3: TGTGCCAGCAGCCGGGAGTATAATTCACCCCTCCACTTT. It yields the protein CASSREYNSPLHF.

This clonotype was recorded at least ten times. V and J are TRBV2 and TRBJ2-2; tentatively, D is TRBD1 (6 bases). There are 16 residues in the CDR3. Germline V CDR1 and CDR2: SNHLY, FYNNEI. The V and J ends lost 5 bases and 2 bases respectively, with 15 bases between them. CDR3 sequence: CASSQQGKSNTGELFF. The DNA of the CDR3 is TGTGCCAGCAGTCAGCAGGGGAAGAGTAACACCGGGGAGCTGTTTTTT. Supplemented by reference TRBV2 and TRBJ2-2, the full variable domain reads EPEVTQTPSHQVTQMGQEVILRCVPISNHLYFYWYRQILGQKVEFLVSFYNNEISEKSEIFDDQFSVERPDGSNFTLKIRSTKLEDSAMYFCASSQQGKSNTGELFFGEGSRLTVL.

In its sample, this clonotype was seen a few times. This chain joins TRBV6-2 or TRBV6-3 and TRBJ2-1; D may be TRBD1 (6 bases). V lost 5 bases and J 6 bases, leaving 11 bases between the germline ends. CDR1 is MNHEY, CDR2 SVGEGT, per germline. The CDR3 is 13 residues long. DNA for the CDR3: TGTGCCAGCAGTCTGGGGACAACCAATGAGCAGTTCTTC. It specifies CASSLGTTNEQFF.